One sample yielded the 5 T cell receptor beta chains listed below, sequenced in a study of a mutant IDH1 vaccine in newly diagnosed glioma. Measured with immunoSEQ multiplex PCR; TCRdb has only the in-frame clones, and not every one. Among tens of thousands of clones listed, approximately 91% were seen once. Described time point: baseline, week 1 (first vaccination visit). As to treatment: pre-vaccination baseline after standard-of-care therapy. The sequences come from PBMCs, collected from a glioma patient treated with radiotherapy, temozolomide or both. These receptors all come from a woman in her 40s with glioma.

The gene calls are TRBV5-1 and TRBJ2-5, with TRBD1 identical over 11 bases. After removal of 1 base from V and 5 bases from J, the junction contained 7 bases not matched to a gene. Germline V gene lookup returns CDR1 SGHRS and CDR2 YFSETQ. The CDR3 loop spans 16 amino acids. The CDR3 sequence is CASSLYGQGARETQYF. As DNA, the CDR3 is TGCGCCAGCAGCTTGTACGGACAGGGGGCGCGGGAGACCCAGTACTTC.

The V and J genes are TRBV5-4 and TRBJ2-5, with D possibly being TRBD1 or TRBD2 (6 bases each). Germline CDR1 and CDR2: SGHNT and YYREEE (reference sequence). The V and J ends lost 4 bases and 5 bases respectively, with 18 bases between them. This CDR3 is 15 amino acids long. The chain's CDR3 is CASSHPEGGRETQYF. The CDR3 coding sequence is TGTGCCAGCAGCCACCCCGAGGGGGGTAGGGAGACCCAGTACTTC.

The genes are TRBV29-1 and TRBJ2-4; 10 positions match TRBD1. Germline CDR1 reads SQVTM; CDR2 reads ANQGSEA. The CDR3 has 18 amino acids. Germline trimming cut 6 bases from V and 0 bases from J; bases unmatched to any gene: 14. CDR3 in amino acids: CSVGPGTGASLAKNIQYF. The CDR3 DNA reads TGCAGCGTCGGCCCCGGGACAGGGGCTTCCTTAGCCAAAAACATTCAGTACTTC.

This clone was seen a single time. The chain combines TRBV6-5 with TRBJ1-1, with 7 bases matching TRBD1. The trim removed 0 bases at V and 8 bases at J, leaving 3 bases unmatched. The CDR3 length is 13 residues. Germline V gene data show CDR1 as MNHEY and CDR2 as SVGAGI. The CDR3 DNA is TGTGCCAGCAGTTACTCTGGGACAGCGGAAGCTTTCTTT. This gives the protein CASSYSGTAEAFF.

The gene calls are TRBV5-1 and TRBJ2-7; the D is unclear. V lost 4 bases to trimming and J lost 0 bases, with 5 bases between them. CDR3 length equals 12 residues. Germline CDR1 is SGHRS and CDR2 is YFSETQ. CDR3 residues: CASSHLSYEQYF. CDR3 nucleotides: TGCGCCAGCAGCCATCTCTCCTACGAGCAGTACTTC.